Presented here are 7 T cell receptor beta chains from one specimen sequenced in a study of blood T cell repertoires in COVID-19. Libraries were prepared by immunoSEQ multiplex PCR; TCRdb keeps only in-frame clonotypes and omits some of them. The sample consists of 150,000 to 180,000 clones, about 88% of them appearing once. The sample was PBMCs or T cells enriched from blood (not recorded which). The receptors derive from a man between 45 and 60 years old who had recovered from COVID-19.

The chain employs TRBV6-5 and TRBJ1-6; maybe TRBD1 (6 bases). Trimming stripped 3 bases from V and 6 bases from J, with 12 bases between. Germline V gives CDR1 MNHEY, CDR2 SVGAGI. CDR3 length: 15 amino acids. The CDR3 here is CASSYRVRGNSPLHF. The CDR3 DNA reads TGTGCCAGCAGTTATAGGGTCAGGGGTAATTCACCCCTCCACTTT.

DNA for the CDR3: TGTGCCAGCAGGCGGACAGGGGGTGAAGCTTTCTTT. Amino acids: CASRRTGGEAFF. This rearrangement joins TRBV12-3 or TRBV12-4 to TRBJ1-1; 10 nucleotides line up with TRBD1. Trimming took 6 bases from V and 7 from J; bases not matched to a gene: 2. CDR3 length: 12 amino acids.

This rearrangement joins TRBV6-5 to TRBJ2-2, with D uncertain. The CDR3 is 12 residues long. Germline-derived CDR1 and CDR2 are MNHEY and SVGAGI. V shed 5 bases and J shed 6 bases, with 7 bases lying between them. In nucleotides, the CDR3 is TGTGCCAGCAGTATAGCCGCCGGGGAGCTGTTTTTT. Translation gives CASSIAAGELFF.

The CDR3 sequence is CSATEGTGVTEAFF. The CDR3 DNA reads as TGCAGCGCCACTGAGGGGACAGGGGTCACTGAAGCTTTCTTT. The chain is built from TRBV29-1 and TRBJ1-1; TRBD1 agrees at 10 bases. The V and J ends lost 7 bases and 4 bases, in that order; junction bases with no gene match: 9. This CDR3 has 14 residues. Germline V lookup: CDR1 SQVTM, CDR2 ANQGSEA.

The genes are TRBV5-1 and TRBJ1-5, with D possibly matching TRBD1 (5 bases). Germline V gene sequence: CDR1 SGHRS, CDR2 YFSETQ. The CDR3 runs 16 residues. Trimming took off 0 bases at V and 4 bases at J, with 14 bases between the two ends. Here the CDR3 DNA reads TGCGCCAGCAGCTTGGGGGCCTCGGGGGGAAATCAGCCCCAGCATTTT. This gives the protein CASSLGASGGNQPQHF. Complete variable domain (other parts from reference TRBV5-1 and TRBJ1-5): KAGVTQTPRYLIKTRGQQVTLSCSPISGHRSVSWYQQTPGQGLQFLFEYFSETQRNKGNFPGRFSGRQFSNSRSEMNVSTLELGDSALYLCASSLGASGGNQPQHFGDGTRLSIL.

The V call is TRBV5-8, the J call TRBJ1-1; D uncertain. This CDR3 has 11 amino acids. Germline CDR1 and CDR2: SGHTS and YDEGEE. Trimming removed 0 bases from V and 8 bases from J, with 5 bases in between. In nucleotides, the CDR3 is TGTGCCAGCAGCTTGGGAGTAGAAGCTTTCTTT. It specifies CASSLGVEAFF.

This clone was observed a few times. V is TRBV6-5 and J is TRBJ1-2, with TRBD1 as a possible D gene (6 bases). CDR3 size: 15 residues. Germline V gene data show CDR1 as MNHEY and CDR2 as SVGAGI. V was trimmed by 0 bases and J by 7 bases, leaving 15 bases between them. This chain's CDR3 is CASSYSGGLGSGYTF. CDR3 sequence (DNA): TGTGCCAGCAGTTACTCAGGGGGTCTAGGTAGTGGCTACACCTTC.